Shown below are 5 T cell receptor beta chains from a single sample sequenced in a study of T cell repertoires in aging, cancer and after chemotherapy. Multiplex touch-down PCR with TRB-A/B primers amplified rearranged V-D-J TRB sequences. MiXCR was run by TCRdb on the multiplex PCR reads, yielding one entry per CDR3 protein. The sample lists over 2,000 distinct CDR3 sequences, around 34% occurring once. Amplification of TCR beta used genomic DNA extracted from peripheral blood. The sample was blood. These receptors originate from a human donor with a solid tumor.

The rearrangement links TRBV19 to TRBJ1-2; D is perhaps TRBD1 (6 bases). The V end lost 6 bases, the J end lost 3 bases, and 14 bases lay between the germline ends. The CDR3 has 14 residues. Germline V gene sequence: CDR1 LNHDA, CDR2 SQIVND (reference sequence). The CDR3 bases are TGTGCCAGTAGATTCGGACAGACCCACTATGGCTACACCTTC. Amino acid sequence: CASRFGQTHYGYTF. The full variable domain, its missing parts supplied by reference TRBV19 and TRBJ1-2, is DGGITQSPKYLFRKEGQNVTLSCEQNLNHDAMYWYRQDPGQGLRLIYYSQIVNDFQKGDIAEGYSVSREKKESFPLTVTSAQKNPTAFYLCASRFGQTHYGYTFGSGTRLTVV.

As concerns this clonotype: At one boundary the junction diverges from the germline segment, which might be a read error. J is TRBJ2-7 and V is TRBV7-2, with D hard to call. The CDR3 is 14 amino acids. CDR1 and CDR2 from the germline V gene are SGHTA and FQGNSA. The CDR3 nucleotides read TGTGCCAACAGCAGATTAGGAGATCCCTACGAGCAGTACTTC. As protein: CANSRLGDPYEQYF. Based on the CDR3 plus reference TRBV7-2 and TRBJ2-7, the full variable domain is GAGVSQSPSNKVTEKGKDVELRCDPISGHTALYWYRQSLGQGLEFLIYFQGNSAPDKSGLPSDRFSAERTGGSVSTLTIQRTQQEDSAVYLCANSRLGDPYEQYFGPGTRLTVT.

The genes are TRBV7-4 and TRBJ2-7, with TRBD1 matching over 10 bases. With V trimmed by 1 base and J by 2 bases, 5 bases remained unmatched. The CDR3 is made up of 16 amino acids. CDR1 is SGHVT, CDR2 SQSDAQ, per germline. CDR3 in DNA: TGTGCCAGCAGCTTAGGTTCGGGGACAGGGGCCTACGAGCAGTACTTC. The encoded protein is CASSLGSGTGAYEQYF.

This clonotype is classed as medium-sized. The CDR3 nucleotides read TGTGCCAGCACGATTGCAAGCAATCAGCCCCAGCATTTT. This codes for CASTIASNQPQHF. The V call is TRBV6-6, the J call TRBJ1-5, with unresolved D. Germline-derived CDR1 and CDR2 are MNHNY and SVGAGI (reference sequence). Trimming took 7 bases from V and 1 from J, leaving 8 bases between them. The CDR3 loop spans 13 amino acids.

The chain has TRBV27 and TRBJ1-5; D gene uncertain. The CDR3 consists of 16 residues. V was clipped by 1 base and J by 3 bases, with 13 bases between them. Germline V lookup: CDR1 MNHEY, CDR2 SMNVEV (reference sequence). DNA of the CDR3: TGTGCCAGCAGTTTATATCCTGGCCCGAACAATCAGCCCCAGCATTTT. Amino acids: CASSLYPGPNNQPQHF.